These 8 T cell receptor beta chains were sequenced from one sample in a study of blood T cell repertoires in COVID-19 (dated by TCRdb to 2020 to 2021). Library generation was performed with the immunoSEQ multiplex PCR assay. Here the immuneACCESS table is served through TCRdb, limited to in-frame sequences with V and J called. Missing clones are a known gap in these copies; in checked studies unresolved V genes cover under half, and the rest lacks a known reason. The sample data list about 170,000 clones, and around 83% of these were observed just once. The ten largest account for less than 4% of the sample. The sequenced sample consisted of PBMCs or T cells enriched from blood (not recorded which). The receptors derive from a woman between 50 and 59 years old in a cohort exposed to, infected with or recovered from COVID-19 (not recorded which).

This sequence joins TRBV7-3 and TRBJ1-2; a weak D match, TRBD1 (5 bases). The CDR3 has 13 amino acids. The V end was cut by 3 bases, the J end by 4 bases, with 9 bases between. Germline-derived CDR1 and CDR2 are SGHTA and FQGTGA. The CDR3 protein is CASSLGTGYGYTF. The DNA for the CDR3 is TGTGCCAGCAGCTTGGGGACTGGCTATGGCTACACCTTC.

This chain joins TRBV5-4 and TRBJ2-3; possible D gene TRBD1, 6 bases. CDR3 length: 14 amino acids. The germline V and J ends were trimmed by 3 bases and 6 bases, with 14 bases remaining between them. The V gene's germline CDR1 is SGHNT and CDR2 YYREEE (reference sequence). The CDR3 region is CASSSSLRGDTQYF. CDR3 bases: TGTGCCAGCAGCTCCTCCCTCAGGGGTGATACGCAGTATTTT.

The table lists this clone with a count of one. This chain links TRBV28 with TRBJ2-6, with D perhaps matching TRBD2 (5 bases). Trimming cost V 7 bases and J 0 bases, with 16 bases left between them. Per germline, CDR1 MDHEN and CDR2 SYDVKM. The CDR3 runs 17 residues. CDR3 residues: CASMETGRSSGANVLTF. The CDR3, as DNA: TGTGCCAGCATGGAAACGGGGAGAAGCTCTGGGGCCAACGTCCTGACTTTC. Full variable domain (outside the CDR3, taken from reference TRBV28 and TRBJ2-6): DVKVTQSSRYLVKRTGEKVFLECVQDMDHENMFWYRQDPGLGLRLIYFSYDVKMKEKGDIPEGYSVSREKKERFSLILESASTNQTSMYLCASMETGRSSGANVLTFGAGSRLTVL.

The rearrangement links TRBV6-5 to TRBJ2-7; D uncertain. Deletions cut 6 bases from V and 3 bases from J, with 9 bases between. This CDR3 is built from 12 residues. CDR1 is MNHEY, CDR2 SVGAGI, per germline. CDR3 coding DNA: TGTGCCAGCAGGGTTAGCAGCTACGAGCAGTACTTC. As protein: CASRVSSYEQYF.

This chain links TRBV28 with TRBJ2-7; no clear D. V lost 3 bases and J lost 3, with 15 bases in between. CDR3 length: 15 amino acids. CDR1 is MDHEN, CDR2 SYDVKM, per germline. In nucleotides, the CDR3 is TGTGCCAGCAGTTTCGGGTCAGATTCGAACTACGAGCAGTACTTC. This gives the protein CASSFGSDSNYEQYF. The full variable domain, completed using reference TRBV28 and TRBJ2-7, is DVKVTQSSRYLVKRTGEKVFLECVQDMDHENMFWYRQDPGLGLRLIYFSYDVKMKEKGDIPEGYSVSREKKERFSLILESASTNQTSMYLCASSFGSDSNYEQYFGPGTRLTVT.

V is TRBV7-2 and J is TRBJ2-3; a weak D match, TRBD1 (5 bases). The CDR3 length is 14 residues. Deletions cut 10 bases from V and 4 bases from J, with 18 bases between. The germline gives CDR1 SGHTA, CDR2 FQGNSA. Written as DNA, the CDR3 is TGTGCCACCAAACTCACAGGCAGCCCAGATACGCAGTATTTT. Translated, it gives CATKLTGSPDTQYF.

The chain is built from TRBV3-1 (or the pseudogene TRBV3-2) and TRBJ2-7, with 7 positions matching TRBD2. J lost 2 bases, V lost 8 bases, and 6 bases had no gene match. The CDR3 runs 13 residues. The germline V gene encodes CDR1 LGHDT and CDR2 YNNKEL (reference sequence). CDR3 nucleotide sequence: TGTGCCAGCGGGGGGGACGGGACCTACGAGCAGTACTTC. Encoded protein: CASGGDGTYEQYF.

The chain joins TRBV2 to TRBJ2-6, with 8 nucleotides matching TRBD1. The CDR3 has 17 residues. Germline V CDR1 and CDR2: SNHLY, FYNNEI. Trimming at V came to 7 bases and at J to 1 base, leaving 9 bases not matched to a gene. Written as DNA, the CDR3 is TGTGCCAGCACGAGAGACAGGGGCTGGTCTGGGGCCAACGTCCTGACTTTC. Encoded protein: CASTRDRGWSGANVLTF. The variable domain in full, with the rest retrieved from reference TRBV2 and TRBJ2-6, is EPEVTQTPSHQVTQMGQEVILRCVPISNHLYFYWYRQILGQKVEFLVSFYNNEISEKSEIFDDQFSVERPDGSNFTLKIRSTKLEDSAMYFCASTRDRGWSGANVLTFGAGSRLTVL.